Below, 30 T cell receptor beta chains from the same sample are listed, as sequenced in a study of blood T cell repertoires in COVID-19. Measured with immunoSEQ multiplex PCR; TCRdb has only the in-frame clones, and not every one. The sample yields more than 60,000 clones, roughly nine tenths seen once. Source material: peripheral blood. These receptors all stem from a woman aged 45-65 years with active COVID-19.

Here the CDR3 reads CASSMGPQETQYF. DNA of the CDR3: TGTGCCAGCTCAATGGGGCCCCAAGAGACCCAGTACTTC. V usage is TRBV18 and J usage is TRBJ2-5; D is possibly TRBD1 (5 bases). Germline V gene data show CDR1 as KGHSH and CDR2 as LQKENI. Trimming removed 5 bases at V and 1 base at J, with 8 bases between. The CDR3 is 13 residues long. Variable domain in full (rest from reference TRBV18 and TRBJ2-5): NAGVMQNPRHLVRRRGQEARLRCSPMKGHSHVYWYRQLPEEGLKFMVYLQKENIIDESGMPKERFSAEFPKEGPSILRIQQVVRGDSAAYFCASSMGPQETQYFGPGTRLLVL.

The chain couples TRBV9 to TRBJ2-3, with 7 bases that match TRBD2. Germline CDR1 is SGDLS and CDR2 is YYNGEE. Trimming cost V 3 bases and J 6 bases; bases outside gene matches: 4. The CDR3 extends over 13 amino acids. The CDR3 is CASSGTRGDTQYF. The CDR3 bases are TGTGCCAGCAGCGGGACTAGGGGCGATACGCAGTATTTT.

The gene calls are TRBV19 and TRBJ2-2; no definite D call. This CDR3 spans 13 amino acids. CDR1 is LNHDA and CDR2 is SQIVND in the germline V gene (reference sequence). The V end was cut by 4 bases, the J end by 6 bases, with 9 bases between. The CDR3 here is CASSTHTAGELFF. CDR3 in DNA: TGTGCCAGTAGTACGCATACAGCCGGGGAGCTGTTTTTT.

This chain joins TRBV5-1 and TRBJ2-2, with 7 bases aligning to TRBD2. This CDR3 comprises 16 residues. Germline-derived CDR1 and CDR2 are SGHRS and YFSETQ. The J segment lost 6 bases and the V segment lost 1 base, leaving 9 bases of the junction unmatched. The CDR3 sequence is CASSLFGGSSPGELFF. CDR3 coding DNA: TGCGCCAGCAGCTTGTTTGGCGGGAGTAGCCCCGGGGAGCTGTTTTTT.

The rearrangement uses TRBV27 and TRBJ2-5; 10 bases are shared with TRBD1. V lost 6 bases to trimming and J lost 5 bases; unmatched junction nucleotides: 6. From germline, CDR1 is MNHEY and CDR2 SMNVEV (reference sequence). The CDR3 extends over 14 amino acids. The CDR3 loop reads CASRKTGGAETQYF. DNA for the CDR3: TGTGCCAGCAGGAAGACAGGGGGCGCGGAGACCCAGTACTTC.

The V gene is TRBV28, the J gene TRBJ1-2; 9 bases agree with TRBD1. CDR3 length: 15 residues. In germline, CDR1 is MDHEN, CDR2 SYDVKM. V lost 1 base to trimming and J lost 7 bases; unmatched junction nucleotides: 7. CDR3 loop: CASSLSYRGHGGYTF. In nucleotides, the CDR3 is TGTGCCAGCAGTTTATCATACAGGGGGCATGGTGGCTACACCTTC.

This chain uses TRBV3-1 (or the pseudogene TRBV3-2) with TRBJ1-3; 9 bases map to TRBD1. Germline V CDR1 and CDR2: LGHDT, YNNKEL (reference sequence). The CDR3 totals 18 residues. The J segment lost 1 base and the V segment lost 1 base, leaving 8 bases of the junction unmatched. CDR3 region: CASSQGSGTGRSGNTIYF. The CDR3, as DNA: TGTGCCAGCAGCCAAGGATCCGGGACAGGGAGGTCTGGAAACACCATATATTTT.

The CDR3, as DNA: TGTGCCAGCAGTTCCAGGGTAAACTATGGCTACACCTTC. As protein: CASSSRVNYGYTF. The rearrangement joins TRBV5-5 to TRBJ1-2; the D gene is possibly TRBD1 (5 bases). The V gene's germline CDR1 is SGHKS and CDR2 YYEKEE (reference sequence). Between the trimmed V and J ends, which lost 5 bases and 2 bases, there was a span of 10 bases. The CDR3 sequence is 13 residues long.

The chain has TRBV3-1 (or the pseudogene TRBV3-2) and TRBJ2-3; 16 bases are a match to TRBD2. The length of the CDR3 is 16 residues. V lost 3 bases to trimming and J lost 9 bases; unmatched junction nucleotides: 6. Per germline, CDR1 LGHDT and CDR2 YNNKEL (reference sequence). CDR3 in amino acids: CASSHLGTSGRGTQYF. CDR3 sequence (DNA): TGTGCCAGCAGCCACCTGGGGACTAGCGGGAGGGGGACGCAGTATTTT.

The chain joins TRBV15 to TRBJ2-7, with a tentative D call TRBD2 (5 bases). The CDR3 has 13 amino acids. CDR1 and CDR2 (germline): LNHNV, YYDKDF (reference sequence). Trimming took 0 bases from V and 5 from J, leaving 8 bases between them. CDR3: CATSRDRGHEQYF. The CDR3 DNA is TGTGCCACCAGCAGAGATCGCGGGCACGAGCAGTACTTC.

This clone was counted once. The V gene is TRBV7-9, the J gene TRBJ2-7; 9 bases align to TRBD2. CDR3 size: 15 residues. From germline, CDR1 is SEHNR and CDR2 FQNEAQ (reference sequence). Trimming at V came to 5 bases and at J to 7 bases, leaving 12 bases not matched to a gene. The CDR3 region is CASSTPGTSTREQYF. The CDR3, as DNA: TGTGCCAGCAGCACCCCCGGGACTAGCACGCGTGAGCAGTACTTC.

The CDR3 nucleotides are TGTGCCAGTAGTATAGCGGTACAGGGTGAAGCTTTCTTT. It is translated as CASSIAVQGEAFF. The gene calls are TRBV19 and TRBJ1-1; D perhaps matches TRBD1 (6 bases). Germline lookup yields CDR1 LNHDA and CDR2 SQIVND (reference sequence). Trimming shortened V by 1 base and J by 7 bases, and 10 bases separated the two germline ends. The CDR3 runs 13 residues.

The chain is built from TRBV4-2 and TRBJ1-2; 12 bases align to TRBD1. The V gene end was trimmed by 0 bases and the J gene end by 8 bases; junction bases not matched to a gene: 4. Germline CDR1 is LGHNA and CDR2 is YNFKEQ. The CDR3 consists of 15 residues. In DNA form, the CDR3 reads TGTGCCAGCAGCCAAGATCGGGACAGGGGGCAAGGCTACACCTTC. Translated, it gives CASSQDRDRGQGYTF.

V and J are TRBV11-2 and TRBJ1-1; D gene uncertain. The germline gives CDR1 SGHAT, CDR2 FQNNGV. The CDR3 runs 14 residues. V lost 5 bases and J 0 bases, leaving 10 bases between the germline ends. The CDR3 DNA reads TGTGCCAGCAGCCCGACTATATTGAACACTGAAGCTTTCTTT. Its translation is CASSPTILNTEAFF. Looking up the rest from reference TRBV11-2 and TRBJ1-1 gives the full variable domain: EAGVAQSPRYKIIEKRQSVAFWCNPISGHATLYWYQQILGQGPKLLIQFQNNGVVDDSQLPKDRFSAERLKGVDSTLKIQPAKLEDSAVYLCASSPTILNTEAFFGQGTRLTVV.

This chain links TRBV7-6 with TRBJ2-7, with 11 bases fitting TRBD2. V shed 1 base, J shed 2 bases, and the junction held 1 base outside the gene matches. Germline CDR1 and CDR2: SGHVS and FNYEAQ. CDR3 length: 15 amino acids. CDR3 coding DNA: TGTGCCAGCAGCTTAGTAGCGGGAGGGCCCTACGAGCAGTACTTC. Translation gives CASSLVAGGPYEQYF.

This rearrangement joins TRBV10-3 to TRBJ1-5; D call uncertain. The germline CDR1 and CDR2 sequences are ENHRY and SYGVKD. This CDR3 spans 14 amino acids. The V gene lost 3 bases and the J gene lost 6 bases, with 12 bases spanning the gap. Written as DNA, the CDR3 is TGTGCCATCAGTGATATAATGTCCGGTCAGCCCCAGCATTTT. This translates into CAISDIMSGQPQHF.

J is TRBJ2-2 and V is TRBV7-9, with D unclear. The ends were cut back, 1 base at V and 3 bases at J, with 15 bases in the middle. CDR3 length: 17 amino acids. CDR1 is SEHNR, CDR2 FQNEAQ, per germline (reference sequence). The CDR3 spells CASSLGRDQVDTGELFF. The CDR3 bases are TGTGCCAGCAGCTTAGGCCGTGACCAGGTCGACACCGGGGAGCTGTTTTTT. Full variable domain (missing parts from reference TRBV7-9 and TRBJ2-2): DTGVSQNPRHKITKRGQNVTFRCDPISEHNRLYWYRQTLGQGPEFLTYFQNEAQLEKSRLLSDRFSAERPKGSFSTLEIQRTEQGDSAMYLCASSLGRDQVDTGELFFGEGSRLTVL.

V is TRBV4-1 and J is TRBJ2-1, with 7 nucleotides matching TRBD1. CDR1 MGHRA and CDR2 YSYEKL come from the germline V gene. This CDR3 is 17 amino acids long. Unmatched junction bases numbered 11, after V lost 2 bases and J lost 4 bases. CDR3 DNA: TGCGCCAGCAGCCAACCTATAGACAGGGTAGTGTACAATGAGCAGTTCTTC. Its protein is CASSQPIDRVVYNEQFF.

The chain combines TRBV2 with TRBJ1-1; possible D gene TRBD1, 5 bases. V was shortened by 5 bases and J by 3 bases, with 13 bases between the two germline ends. This CDR3 has 14 residues. Germline lookup yields CDR1 SNHLY and CDR2 FYNNEI. The CDR3 loop reads CASSSPTAYTEAFF. The DNA of the CDR3 is TGTGCCAGCAGTTCCCCGACAGCCTACACTGAAGCTTTCTTT. Looking up the rest from reference TRBV2 and TRBJ1-1 gives the full variable domain: EPEVTQTPSHQVTQMGQEVILRCVPISNHLYFYWYRQILGQKVEFLVSFYNNEISEKSEIFDDQFSVERPDGSNFTLKIRSTKLEDSAMYFCASSSPTAYTEAFFGQGTRLTVV.

This sequence joins TRBV3-1 (or the pseudogene TRBV3-2) and TRBJ2-7, with D tentatively TRBD1 (9 bases). This CDR3 has 16 residues. CDR1 and CDR2 from the germline V gene are LGHDT and YNNKEL (reference sequence). V gave up 0 bases and J gave up 4 bases, with 16 bases separating them. CDR3 DNA sequence: TGTGCCAGCAGCCAAGATAGCGGGACAGGGAAGTACGAGCAGTACTTC. This gives the protein CASSQDSGTGKYEQYF.

The chain has TRBV27 and TRBJ2-7; D is perhaps TRBD2 (5 bases). CDR1 MNHEY and CDR2 SMNVEV come from the germline V gene (reference sequence). V shed 6 bases and J shed 4 bases, with 13 bases lying between them. The CDR3 covers 13 residues. The CDR3 sequence: CASRAGSAYEQYF. Written as DNA, the CDR3 is TGTGCCAGCAGAGCCGGTAGCGCTTACGAGCAGTACTTC.

This chain connects TRBV5-1 to TRBJ2-5; possible D gene TRBD2, 6 bases. The CDR3 is 14 amino acids. Trimming shortened V by 4 bases and J by 5 bases, and 15 bases separated the two germline ends. The germline gives CDR1 SGHRS, CDR2 YFSETQ. The CDR3 sequence: CASSPGTEGETQYF. The CDR3 DNA reads TGCGCCAGCAGCCCCGGGACGGAGGGGGAGACCCAGTACTTC.

In nucleotides, the CDR3 is TGTGCCACCAGCAGAGACCCCGCAGATACGCAGTATTTT. Encoded protein: CATSRDPADTQYF. V and J are TRBV15 and TRBJ2-3; no reliable D call. CDR1 and CDR2 from the germline V gene are LNHNV and YYDKDF (reference sequence). Trimming shortened V by 0 bases and J by 4 bases, and 5 bases separated the two germline ends. This CDR3 is built from 13 residues.

The chain recombines TRBV3-1 (or the pseudogene TRBV3-2) with TRBJ1-1, with TRBD1 as a possible D gene (6 bases). Germline loops: CDR1 LGHDT, CDR2 YNNKEL (reference sequence). Trimming took off 4 bases at V and 4 bases at J, with 13 bases between the two ends. This CDR3 contains 14 residues. CDR3 sequence (DNA): TGTGCCAGCAGCCCCGGGACATGGGTCACTGAAGCTTTCTTT. Residues: CASSPGTWVTEAFF.

The chain employs TRBV29-1 and TRBJ2-2, with 11 bases matching TRBD2. CDR1 and CDR2 (germline): SQVTM, ANQGSEA. The CDR3 sequence is 15 residues long. The junction had 5 bases not matched to a gene; V was cut back by 7 bases and J by 1 base. The CDR3 sequence: CSAGLAAQNTGELFF. The CDR3, as DNA: TGCAGCGCGGGACTAGCGGCCCAGAACACCGGGGAGCTGTTTTTT.

The chain links TRBV2 to TRBJ1-3; TRBD1 aligns across 7 bases. CDR1 is SNHLY, CDR2 FYNNEI, per germline. J gave up 2 bases and V 8 bases, and 3 bases lay outside the gene matches. The CDR3 covers 13 residues. The CDR3 coding sequence is TGTGCCAGCCGAGACAGGGCTGGAAACACCATATATTTT. This codes for CASRDRAGNTIYF.

The gene calls are TRBV5-1 and TRBJ1-1; D is possibly TRBD1 (6 bases). Trimming removed 4 bases at V and 5 bases at J, with 21 bases between. Germline CDR1 and CDR2: SGHRS and YFSETQ. The CDR3 runs 16 residues. In nucleotides, the CDR3 is TGCGCCAGCAGCCTGGACCCAACAGGGATGGGGACTGAAGCTTTCTTT. This sequence encodes CASSLDPTGMGTEAFF.

For the CDR3, the DNA is TGTGCCAGCAGTTACTTCCAGGGGAGTCGGAATCAGCCCCAGCATTTT. Its translation: CASSYFQGSRNQPQHF. V and J are TRBV6-2 or TRBV6-3 and TRBJ1-5; a possible D gene is TRBD1 (6 bases). Looked up from germline, CDR1 is MNHEY and CDR2 is SVGEGT. V lost 1 base and J 4 bases, leaving 14 bases between the germline ends. This CDR3 region has 16 residues.

This sequence joins TRBV5-1 and TRBJ1-2; 10 bases are shared with TRBD1. V lost 4 bases to trimming and J lost 2 bases; unmatched junction nucleotides: 5. Looked up from germline, CDR1 is SGHRS and CDR2 is YFSETQ. The CDR3 loop spans 15 amino acids. Here the CDR3 reads CASSARQGANYGYTF. The CDR3 DNA is TGCGCCAGCAGCGCCAGACAGGGGGCCAACTATGGCTACACCTTC.

The chain links TRBV7-9 to TRBJ2-2; 11 nucleotides align to TRBD1. Germline CDR1 and CDR2: SEHNR and FQNEAQ (reference sequence). The CDR3 loop spans 15 amino acids. V shed 3 bases, J shed 4 bases, and the junction held 1 base outside the gene matches. The CDR3 DNA reads as TGTGCCAGCAGCTTTGGACAGGGGGCCACCGGGGAGCTGTTTTTT. Its protein product is CASSFGQGATGELFF.